This T cell receptor beta chain was recovered during a study of control samples from healthy donors and cancer patients. This clone was detected only once. Looked up from germline, CDR1 is SGHTA and CDR2 is FQGNSA. There are 14 residues in the CDR3. With 3 bases removed from V and 5 bases from J, the gap between germline ends came to 13 bases. Libraries were prepared by immunoSEQ multiplex PCR; TCRdb keeps only in-frame clonotypes and omits some of them. The sample includes about 130,000 clones, more than 85% of them seen just once. The rearrangement joins TRBV7-2 to TRBJ1-2, with D possibly TRBD1 on 5 matching bases. This clonotype was sampled from a middle-aged man with head and neck cancer. Sample: PBMCs. The CDR3 DNA reads as TGTGCCAGCAGCTTGGGGCTGGGCACGTATGGCTACACCTTC. Amino acid sequence: CASSLGLGTYGYTF. Drawing the rest from reference TRBV7-2 and TRBJ1-2, the complete variable domain is GAGVSQSPSNKVTEKGKDVELRCDPISGHTALYWYRQSLGQGLEFLIYFQGNSAPDKSGLPSDRFSAERTGGSVSTLTIQRTQQEDSAVYLCASSLGLGTYGYTFGSGTRLTVV.